The following is a T cell receptor (beta chain) sequence with its context. The antigen remains unidentified. Only in-frame clones appear in the TCRdb table, and some are missing; sequencing was by immunoSEQ multiplex PCR. The sample lists around 100,000 clones; 80% to 85% were seen once. The data were obtained in a study of glioma-infiltrating T cells after dendritic cell vaccination. Study-wide background: Patients had newly diagnosed or recurrent glioblastoma and received dendritic cell vaccines.

Time point given: after dendritic cell vaccination, including at tumor progression/relapse. PBMC were collected before vaccination, two weeks after the third vaccination, and at progression. Study-wide results and caveats: Patients with more pretreatment TILs had longer time to progression and survival. No direct clonality-survival link was found; a diverse polyclonal response may matter.

The receptor's source is a human donor with glioblastoma. The material was blood, obtained after dendritic cell vaccination.

CDR3 region: CAWSPQGPTEAFF. In DNA form, the CDR3 reads TGTGCCTGGAGTCCGCAGGGCCCCACTGAAGCTTTCTTT. This chain joins TRBV30 and TRBJ1-1; perhaps TRBD1 as D (5 bases). Germline V gives CDR1 GTSNPN, CDR2 SVGIG (reference sequence). CDR3 length: 13 amino acids. V gave up 2 bases and J gave up 4 bases, with 11 bases separating them.